The rows below give T cell receptor beta chains drawn from one sample of a study of PD-1 blockade in mismatch repair-deficient tumors. These receptors' targets are unknown. Profiled with immunoSEQ multiplex PCR; TCRdb holds only in-frame clones, not every one. Of over 8,000 clones in the sample, over 80% were seen once. Sequencing used cells cultured in vitro, obtained from a patient treated with pembrolizumab. The receptor source for this set is an adult with mismatch repair-deficient cancer. The CDR3 runs from the conserved cysteine through the conserved F or W. The order of the fields is D gene, clone size, J gene, V gene, CDR3 protein, CDR3 DNA. D genes are given only for firm matches. Clone size is not always given. Where it is, it says once, few, many or a class for expanded clones.

.,.,TRBJ2-3,TRBV6-6,CASSYGAAGTTDTQYF,TGTGCCAGCAGTTACGGAGCTGCAGGGACGACAGATACGCAGTATTTT
.,.,TRBJ2-1,TRBV6-6,CASSYFSEDEQFF,TGTGCCAGCAGCTACTTTAGCGAAGATGAGCAGTTCTTC
.,once,TRBJ1-1,TRBV6-5,CASTPGAGGTEAFF,TGTGCCAGCACCCCCGGGGCAGGAGGCACTGAAGCTTTCTTT
.,.,TRBJ2-7,TRBV14,CASSQRYYERQYF,TGTGCCAGCAGCCAACGGTACTACGAGCGGCAGTACTTC
TRBD2,few,TRBJ2-7,TRBV18,CASSPTSGIGPPTYEQYF,TGTGCCAGCTCACCAACTAGCGGGATAGGACCCCCAACCTACGAGCAGTACTTC
.,.,TRBJ1-4,TRBV7-9,CASSSTSNEKLFF,TGTGCCAGCAGCTCCACTAGTAATGAAAAACTGTTTTTT
.,once,TRBJ2-7,TRBV6-5,CASSYGWGPRTYEQYF,TGTGCCAGCAGTTACGGGTGGGGACCACGTACCTACGAGCAGTACTTC
.,.,TRBJ1-3,TRBV6-5,CASRPQGSGNTIYF,TGTGCCAGCAGACCACAGGGCTCTGGAAACACCATATATTTT
.,.,TRBJ1-2,TRBV7-9,CASSFSGIGYTF,TGTGCCAGCAGCTTTTCGGGTATTGGCTACACCTTC
.,.,TRBJ1-1,TRBV11-2,CASSYQMNTEAFF,TGTGCCAGCAGCTATCAGATGAACACTGAAGCTTTCTTT
TRBD2,.,TRBJ2-2,TRBV9,CASSVLTSGRNGELFF,TGTGCCAGCAGCGTCCTGACTAGCGGGAGAAACGGGGAGCTGTTTTTT
.,.,TRBJ1-2,TRBV19,CASTKPGLGYTPEANYGYTF,TGTGCCAGTACCAAGCCGGGACTGGGATATACACCTGAGGCTAACTATGGCTACACCTTC
.,.,TRBJ2-3,TRBV9,CASSVRDITDTQYF,TGTGCCAGCAGCGTTCGAGACATCACAGATACGCAGTATTTT
.,.,TRBJ2-7,TRBV5-4,CASSLSREQYF,TGTGCCAGCAGCTTATCTCGCGAGCAGTACTTC
.,.,TRBJ2-4,TRBV14,CASSHDPSRGIQYF,TGTGCCAGCAGCCATGACCCTTCCCGGGGCATTCAGTACTTC
.,.,TRBJ1-5,TRBV27,CASSLGSGGEPQHF,TGTGCCAGCAGTTTAGGGTCCGGAGGAGAGCCCCAGCATTTT
.,.,TRBJ1-5,TRBV9,CASSVGGNNQPQHF,TGTGCCAGCAGCGTAGGAGGGAACAATCAGCCCCAGCATTTT
.,.,TRBJ1-5,TRBV30,CAWTGVGNQPQHF,TGTGCCTGGACGGGAGTTGGGAATCAGCCCCAGCATTTT
TRBD1,.,TRBJ2-7,TRBV9,CASSPYGFGQGNQREQYF,TGTGCCAGCAGCCCATATGGCTTTGGACAGGGGAATCAACGCGAGCAGTACTTC
.,.,TRBJ2-1,TRBV19,CASSIRQGDAQFF,TGTGCCAGTAGTATCAGGCAGGGCGATGCGCAGTTCTTC
TRBD1,.,TRBJ2-1,TRBV28,CASSLGTGANNEQFF,TGTGCCAGCAGTCTAGGGACAGGGGCTAACAATGAGCAGTTCTTC
.,.,TRBJ2-1,TRBV12-2,CASRCLYNEQFF,TGTGCAAGTCGCTGCCTATACAATGAGCAGTTCTTC
.,once,TRBJ1-2,TRBV11-2,CASSLRAERFYGYTF,TGTGCCAGCAGCTTGCGGGCCGAACGATTCTATGGCTACACCTTC
TRBD2,.,TRBJ2-7,TRBV6-6,CASKPSGRGNEQYF,TGTGCCAGCAAGCCCAGCGGGAGGGGGAACGAGCAGTACTTC
TRBD2,once,TRBJ2-1,TRBV19,CASSILSSGGNEQFF,TGTGCCAGTAGTATTTTGTCTAGCGGGGGCAATGAGCAGTTCTTC
TRBD1,.,TRBJ1-4,TRBV2,CASSEGQGGLVF,TGTGCCAGCAGTGAGGGACAGGGCGGTCTGGTTTTT
TRBD2,.,TRBJ2-7,TRBV7-3,CAAPSPSGTSYEQYF,TGTGCCGCCCCGAGCCCTAGCGGGACTTCCTACGAGCAGTACTTC
.,.,TRBJ2-5,TRBV5-1,CASSRDGQETQYF,TGCGCCAGCAGTCGGGACGGTCAGGAGACCCAGTACTTC
TRBD2,.,TRBJ2-7,TRBV5-1,CASSPGLAGGHYEQYF,TGCGCCAGCAGCCCGGGACTAGCGGGAGGACACTACGAGCAGTACTTC
.,.,TRBJ2-2,TRBV9,CASSVSGGELFF,TGTGCCAGCAGCGTATCTGGCGGGGAGCTGTTTTTT
.,.,TRBJ1-2,TRBV2,CASSDVAAYGYTF,TGTGCCAGCAGTGATGTGGCAGCCTATGGCTACACCTTC
.,few,TRBJ1-2,TRBV27,CASSPLGGEGVGYTF,TGTGCCAGCAGTCCCTTGGGGGGTGAGGGTGTTGGCTACACCTTC
.,.,TRBJ1-1,TRBV15,CATSRGHPNTEAFF,TGTGCCACCAGCAGGGGACATCCGAACACTGAAGCTTTCTTT
TRBD2,.,TRBJ2-3,TRBV7-3,CASSLNQGGSRTDTQYF,TGTGCCAGCAGCTTAAACCAGGGCGGGAGTCGCACAGATACGCAGTATTTT
TRBD2,.,TRBJ2-1,TRBV5-1,CASSLAALADMYNEQFF,TGCGCCAGCAGCTTGGCCGCACTAGCGGATATGTACAATGAGCAGTTCTTC
TRBD1,.,TRBJ1-1,TRBV5-8,CASSLGYSRGEAFF,TGTGCCAGCAGCTTGGGCTATTCCAGGGGGGAAGCTTTCTTT
TRBD2,.,TRBJ2-1,TRBV30,CAWSVLAGGVSYNEQFF,TGTGCCTGGAGTGTCCTGGCGGGAGGGGTTTCGTACAATGAGCAGTTCTTC
TRBD2,.,TRBJ2-4,TRBV2,CASSAGTSGSQNIQYF,TGTGCCAGCAGCGCCGGGACTAGCGGGAGCCAGAACATTCAGTACTTC
TRBD1,few,TRBJ2-5,TRBV7-9,CASSLIRGPKETQYF,TGTGCCAGCAGCTTAATCAGGGGGCCCAAAGAGACCCAGTACTTC
.,.,TRBJ1-1,TRBV7-9,CASSAQGNSNTEAFF,TGTGCCAGCAGCGCACAGGGAAACTCGAACACTGAAGCTTTCTTT
.,.,TRBJ2-3,TRBV2,CASMGPSTDTQYF,TGTGCCAGCATGGGGCCTAGCACAGATACGCAGTATTTT
TRBD2,.,TRBJ2-3,TRBV27,CASSRTTSGVTDTQYF,TGTGCCAGCAGTCGAACGACTAGCGGGGTCACAGATACGCAGTATTTT
.,.,TRBJ2-7,TRBV6-5,CASSYGSLATPGEQYF,TGTGCCAGCAGTTACGGCAGCCTAGCGACCCCTGGGGAGCAGTACTTC
.,.,TRBJ2-3,TRBV7-6,CASSLTSFTDTQYF,TGTGCCAGCAGCTTAACTAGTTTCACAGATACGCAGTATTTT
.,.,TRBJ1-1,TRBV29-1,CSVSPWPTEAFF,TGCAGCGTCAGTCCCTGGCCCACTGAAGCTTTCTTT
.,.,TRBJ2-5,TRBV5-4,CASSTGPQETQYF,TGTGCCAGCAGCACCGGGCCGCAAGAGACCCAGTACTTC
TRBD1,.,TRBJ1-1,TRBV5-6,CASSLAVGGQRNTEAFF,TGTGCCAGCAGCTTGGCGGTAGGGGGACAGAGGAACACTGAAGCTTTCTTT
.,.,TRBJ2-3,TRBV7-3,CASSLGPSDTQYF,TGTGCCAGCAGCTTAGGACCCTCGGATACGCAGTATTTT
TRBD1,.,TRBJ1-1,TRBV6-6,CASSYSPGQGIEAFF,TGTGCCAGCAGTTACTCGCCGGGACAGGGAATTGAAGCTTTCTTT
TRBD2,.,TRBJ2-1,TRBV5-1,CASSLESSGSHEQFF,TGCGCCAGCAGCTTGGAGTCTAGCGGGAGTCATGAGCAGTTCTTC
.,.,TRBJ1-1,TRBV6-5,CASSYTPVASEAFF,TGTGCCAGCAGTTACACCCCAGTGGCGTCGGAAGCTTTCTTT
.,.,TRBJ1-1,TRBV28,CASRSVTEAFF,TGTGCCAGCAGGTCCGTTACCGAAGCTTTCTTT
.,few,TRBJ1-5,TRBV15,CATSFGGNQPQHF,TGTGCCACCAGCTTCGGGGGGAATCAGCCCCAGCATTTT
TRBD1,.,TRBJ1-2,TRBV28,CASSLGGQVGYTF,TGTGCCAGCAGTTTGGGGGGACAGGTGGGCTACACCTTC
TRBD2,.,TRBJ2-1,TRBV7-8,CASSLALAVDEQFF,TGTGCCAGCAGCTTAGCACTAGCGGTCGATGAGCAGTTCTTC
TRBD1,.,TRBJ1-3,TRBV5-1,CASSLDLQGAGNTIYF,TGCGCCAGCAGCTTAGACCTACAGGGGGCCGGAAACACCATATATTTT
.,.,TRBJ1-5,TRBV19,CASSIRAGRQPQHF,TGTGCCAGTAGTATAAGGGCAGGGCGTCAGCCCCAGCATTTT